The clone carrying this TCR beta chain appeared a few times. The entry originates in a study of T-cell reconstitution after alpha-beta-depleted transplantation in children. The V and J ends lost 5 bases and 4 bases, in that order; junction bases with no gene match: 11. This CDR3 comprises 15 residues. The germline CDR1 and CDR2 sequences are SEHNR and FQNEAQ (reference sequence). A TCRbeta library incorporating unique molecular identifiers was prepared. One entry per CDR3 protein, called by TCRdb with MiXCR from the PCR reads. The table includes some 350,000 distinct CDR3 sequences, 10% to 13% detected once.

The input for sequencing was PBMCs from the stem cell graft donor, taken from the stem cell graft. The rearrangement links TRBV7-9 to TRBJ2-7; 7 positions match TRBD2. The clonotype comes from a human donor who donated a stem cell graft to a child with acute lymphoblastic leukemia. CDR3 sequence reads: CASSTDLAAAYEQYF. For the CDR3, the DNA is TGTGCCAGCAGCACCGACCTAGCGGCCGCTTACGAGCAGTACTTC.